This TCR beta chain originates from a study of blood T cell repertoires in COVID-19. Study background: Sites across the United States, Italy and Spain contributed samples from acute and convalescent COVID-19.

Germline lookup yields CDR1 GTSNPN and CDR2 SVGIG (reference sequence). Trimming cost V 4 bases and J 4 bases; bases outside gene matches: 12. The CDR3 spans 18 residues. Sequencing was performed with immunoSEQ multiplex PCR; in TCRdb, only in-frame clones are kept and a portion is missing. The sample has 140,000 to 150,000 clones, about four fifths seen once. The chain uses TRBV30 and TRBJ2-1; 14 nucleotides align to TRBD2. The sequenced sample consisted of peripheral blood. The receptor comes from a man between 65 and 85 years old who had recovered from COVID-19. The chain's CDR3 is CAWTPTEGLAGAYNEQFF. The DNA for the CDR3 is TGTGCCTGGACCCCCACTGAGGGACTAGCGGGGGCTTACAATGAGCAGTTCTTC.